This passage covers 8 T cell receptor beta chains from one sample sequenced in a study of OX40 agonist ivuxolimab in advanced cancers. Data came from immunoSEQ multiplex PCR; TCRdb stores just in-frame clones and leaves some out. The data contain around 95,000 clones, roughly 93% of them singletons. Sequencing was performed on CD4+ or CD8+ T cells sorted from blood, taken in a trial of the OX40 agonist ivuxolimab. The receptors were gathered from an adult with an advanced solid tumor such as melanoma, head and neck, liver or kidney cancer.

The J gene is TRBJ2-5, the V gene TRBV10-2; D might be TRBD2 (7 bases). The CDR3 is 15 residues long. The V and J ends lost 8 bases and 1 base respectively, with 17 bases between them. Germline loops: CDR1 WSHSY, CDR2 SAAADI. The CDR3 protein is CASELGGGIQETQYF. CDR3 coding DNA: TGCGCCAGCGAACTAGGGGGAGGGATCCAAGAGACCCAGTACTTC.

This chain joins TRBV5-6 and TRBJ1-1, with 7 bases identical to TRBD1. Germline values: CDR1 SGHDT, CDR2 YYEEEE. The J segment lost 4 bases and the V segment lost 7 bases, leaving 7 bases of the junction unmatched. The CDR3 has 13 amino acids. Here the CDR3 reads CASRIQGTTEAFF. DNA for the CDR3: TGTGCCAGCCGAATACAGGGGACCACTGAAGCTTTCTTT.

This chain uses TRBV5-4 with TRBJ1-6, with D perhaps TRBD1 (5 bases). CDR1 SGHNT and CDR2 YYREEE come from the germline V gene (reference sequence). Trimming shortened V by 3 bases and J by 3 bases, and 16 bases separated the two germline ends. CDR3 length equals 17 residues. DNA of the CDR3: TGTGCCAGCAGCTCCGACTGGGCCGGGGGCTATAATTCACCCCTCCACTTT. Its protein product is CASSSDWAGGYNSPLHF.

The chain uses TRBV5-4 and TRBJ2-5, with 8 bases matching TRBD2. This CDR3 region has 15 residues. CDR1 is SGHNT, CDR2 YYREEE, per germline (reference sequence). J lost 1 base, V lost 4 bases, and 6 bases had no gene match. The CDR3 loop reads CASSPRGGLQETQYF. The CDR3 DNA sequence: TGTGCCAGCAGCCCCCGGGGGGGTCTCCAAGAGACCCAGTACTTC.

This clone was observed a single time. The V call is TRBV5-1, the J call TRBJ2-5; D is ambiguous. Between the trimmed V and J ends, which lost 0 bases and 1 base, there was a span of 7 bases. CDR3 length equals 14 residues. The V gene's germline CDR1 is SGHRS and CDR2 YFSETQ. In nucleotides, the CDR3 is TGCGCCAGCAGCTTGGTCGGTAGCCAAGAGACCCAGTACTTC. Translation gives CASSLVGSQETQYF.

The chain recombines TRBV19 with TRBJ2-7, with 13 bases fitting TRBD2. The CDR3 covers 15 residues. Germline V gene data show CDR1 as LNHDA and CDR2 as SQIVND (reference sequence). V gave up 4 bases and J gave up 5 bases; unmatched junction bases: 5. The CDR3 sequence: CASSTLAGGANEQYF. The CDR3 bases are TGTGCCAGTAGTACACTAGCGGGAGGGGCCAACGAGCAGTACTTC.

This chain connects TRBV5-4 to TRBJ2-7; 14 bases are a match to TRBD2. With V trimmed by 3 bases and J by 6 bases, 8 bases remained unmatched. The CDR3 runs 16 residues. In germline, CDR1 is SGHNT, CDR2 YYREEE (reference sequence). CDR3 DNA sequence: TGTGCCAGCAGCTCCAGGACTAGCGGGGGGCTGGGCGAGCAGTACTTC. As protein: CASSSRTSGGLGEQYF. The whole variable domain, remainder taken from reference TRBV5-4 and TRBJ2-7, is ETGVTQSPTHLIKTRGQQVTLRCSSQSGHNTVSWYQQALGQGPQFIFQYYREEENGRGNFPPRFSGLQFPNYSSELNVNALELDDSALYLCASSSRTSGGLGEQYFGPGTRLTVT.

The CDR3 is CASSLDGADTDTQYF. As DNA, the CDR3 is TGCGCCAGCAGCTTGGATGGGGCCGACACAGATACGCAGTATTTT. The genes are TRBV5-1 and TRBJ2-3, with D tentatively TRBD1 (5 bases). Looked up from germline, CDR1 is SGHRS and CDR2 is YFSETQ. Trimming pared 0 bases from V and 2 bases from J, leaving 10 bases between. The length of the CDR3 is 15 residues.